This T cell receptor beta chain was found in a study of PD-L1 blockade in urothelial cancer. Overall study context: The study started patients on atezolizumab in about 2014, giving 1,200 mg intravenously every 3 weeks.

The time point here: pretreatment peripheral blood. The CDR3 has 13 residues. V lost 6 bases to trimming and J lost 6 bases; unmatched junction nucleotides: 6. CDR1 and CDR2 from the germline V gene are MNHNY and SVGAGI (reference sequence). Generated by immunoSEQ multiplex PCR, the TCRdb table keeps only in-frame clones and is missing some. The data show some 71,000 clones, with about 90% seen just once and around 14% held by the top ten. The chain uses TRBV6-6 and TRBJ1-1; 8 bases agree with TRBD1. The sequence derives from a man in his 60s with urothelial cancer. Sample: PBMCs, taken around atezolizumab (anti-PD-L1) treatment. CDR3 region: CASSYGQGAEAFF. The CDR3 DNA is TGTGCCAGCAGCTACGGACAGGGCGCTGAAGCTTTCTTT.